The 25 T cell receptor beta chains given below trace back to one sample, sequenced in a study of blood T cells in healthy people across ages. Alongside a J-beta primer mix, a sample-barcoded 5' primer served in a second PCR lasting about 6 to 11 cycles. TCRdb re-called the 5' RACE reads with MiXCR, one entry per CDR3 protein. The sample carries about 650,000 distinct CDR3 sequences, about 32% recorded once. Material: blood. Receptors were obtained from an elderly woman in good health.

This clonotype was found many times. The rearrangement uses TRBV12-3 or TRBV12-4 and TRBJ1-5, with 10 bases that match TRBD1. Unmatched junction bases numbered 5, after V lost 5 bases and J lost 7 bases. This CDR3 comprises 14 residues. The CDR3 DNA reads as TGTGCCAGCAGTCAGACAGGGGGCGAGCAGCCCCAGCATTTT. Translated, it gives CASSQTGGEQPQHF.

This clonotype was observed many times. The chain recombines TRBV7-2 with TRBJ1-5, with D perhaps matching TRBD1 (6 bases). Trimming removed 0 bases from V and 9 bases from J, with 15 bases in between. Germline V gene data show CDR1 as SGHTA and CDR2 as FQGNSA. This CDR3 is 15 amino acids long. The CDR3 spells CASSLATGGASPQHF. CDR3 nucleotide sequence: TGTGCCAGCAGCTTAGCGACTGGGGGGGCTTCGCCCCAGCATTTT.

This clonotype came up a few times. The chain couples TRBV12-3 or TRBV12-4 to TRBJ1-3; TRBD1 aligns across 7 bases. The CDR3 covers 13 residues. Unmatched junction bases numbered 7, after V lost 4 bases and J lost 10 bases. CDR3 DNA sequence: TGTGCCAGCAGTTCGGGACAGAAGGGGACCATATATTTT. Translated: CASSSGQKGTIYF.

The table lists this clonotype with many counts. V and J are TRBV28 and TRBJ2-5; D is undetermined. Trimming left V 6 bases short and J 1 base short, with 12 bases between. The CDR3 sequence is 14 residues long. Germline V gene sequence: CDR1 MDHEN, CDR2 SYDVKM. CDR3: CASSRARSQETQYF. Written as DNA, the CDR3 is TGTGCCAGCAGCCGGGCCAGGTCCCAAGAGACCCAGTACTTC.

The rearrangement links TRBV6-1 to TRBJ2-1; the D is unclear. V lost 0 bases to trimming and J lost 8 bases, with 11 bases between them. Germline V gives CDR1 MNHNS, CDR2 SASEGT. CDR3 length equals 14 residues. The CDR3: CASSEADNNYEQFF. The CDR3 DNA sequence: TGTGCCAGCAGTGAAGCGGATAATAACTATGAGCAGTTCTTC.

This clonotype was seen only a few times. The rearrangement links TRBV4-2 to TRBJ1-1; no clear D gene. This CDR3 is built from 14 residues. Germline V gene lookup returns CDR1 LGHNA and CDR2 YNFKEQ. Trimming cost V 0 bases and J 11 bases, with 16 bases left between them. CDR3 region: CASSQEGRTRGAFF. CDR3 coding DNA: TGTGCCAGCAGCCAAGAAGGGAGGACCAGAGGGGCTTTCTTT.

The V and J genes are TRBV5-1 and TRBJ2-5; D remains unclear. Germline values: CDR1 SGHRS, CDR2 YFSETQ. V was shortened by 6 bases and J by 2 bases, with 17 bases between the two germline ends. The CDR3 runs to 15 residues. The CDR3 nucleotides read TGCGCCAGCACCATGCAATGGGCAAAACAAGAGACCCAGTACTTC. Translation gives CASTMQWAKQETQYF.

A remark on this clonotype: Its ends do not fully match the called genes, so a read error is possible. V and J are TRBV3-1 and TRBJ1-1; 7 bases are shared with TRBD1. Germline V gene lookup returns CDR1 LGHDT and CDR2 YNNKEL (reference sequence). The CDR3 has 14 amino acids. CDR3 DNA sequence: TGTGCCGGCAGCCGCCAAGGGGGCCTCACTGAAGCTTTCTTT. It codes for CAGSRQGGLTEAFF.

This clonotype was picked up many times. J is TRBJ2-1 and V is TRBV4-3; 8 bases are shared with TRBD2. V was clipped by 0 bases and J by 9 bases; unmatched bases: 4. CDR3 length: 14 amino acids. Germline-derived CDR1 and CDR2 are LGHNA and YSLEER. Written as DNA, the CDR3 is TGCGCCAGCAGCCAAGAACGCGGGGGGAGTGAGCAGTTCTTC. Amino acids: CASSQERGGSEQFF.

The chain couples TRBV10-3 to TRBJ2-5, with a tentative D call TRBD1 (5 bases). The germline V gene encodes CDR1 ENHRY and CDR2 SYGVKD. The V end was cut by 10 bases, the J end by 2 bases, with 14 bases between. CDR3 length: 13 amino acids. CDR3 region: CASHTRQQETQYF. DNA for the CDR3: TGTGCCAGCCATACGAGACAGCAAGAGACCCAGTACTTC.

Comments on this clonotype: A much larger clone sits a single nucleotide away, making a read error possible. The chain employs TRBV6-4 and TRBJ2-3; D call uncertain. Germline assignment: CDR1 MRHNA and CDR2 SNTAGT. The CDR3 length is 13 residues. The CDR3 is CTSSDSPSNTQYF. The CDR3 DNA sequence: TGTACCAGCAGTGACTCCCCCTCGAATACGCAGTATTTT.

This clonotype was counted ten times or more. The V call is TRBV3-1, the J call TRBJ2-2; D gene unclear. V dropped 1 base and J dropped 0 bases, with 3 bases sitting between them. The CDR3 is 14 amino acids. The germline CDR1 and CDR2 sequences are LGHDT and YNNKEL (reference sequence). Here the CDR3 DNA reads TGTGCCAGCAGCCAAGTGCCGAACACCGGGGAGCTGTTTTTT. It translates to CASSQVPNTGELFF.

This clonotype was picked up a small number of times. J is TRBJ2-3 and V is TRBV12-3 or TRBV12-4, with D unresolved. Trimming left V 6 bases short and J 4 bases short, with 8 bases between. The CDR3 contains 12 residues. The CDR3 sequence is CASRVRADTQYF. The CDR3 nucleotides read TGTGCCAGCAGAGTAAGAGCAGATACGCAGTATTTT.

About this clonotype itself: A much larger clone differs by one base, so this may be a read error. The genes are TRBV6-2 or TRBV6-3 and TRBJ2-5; D may be TRBD1 (6 bases). There are 15 residues in the CDR3. V was trimmed by 2 bases and J by 11 bases, leaving 21 bases between them. Germline-derived CDR1 and CDR2 are MNHEY and SVGEGT. CDR3: CASSYQGPGYNEQYF. CDR3 DNA sequence: TGTGCCAGCAGTTACCAGGGGCCAGGATACAATGAGCAGTACTTC.

The chain uses TRBV4-1 and TRBJ2-1; either TRBD1 or TRBD2 may fit D (6 bases each). Germline V gives CDR1 MGHRA, CDR2 YSYEKL. Trimming pared 0 bases from V and 5 bases from J, leaving 11 bases between. This CDR3 contains 15 residues. As DNA, the CDR3 is TGCGCCAGCAGCCAAGATCCGGGGGCCCACAATGAGCAGTTCTTC. Protein sequence: CASSQDPGAHNEQFF.

This clonotype was recorded many times. The chain joins TRBV20-1 to TRBJ1-1; no firm D call. Germline V gene lookup returns CDR1 DFQATT and CDR2 SNEGSKA (reference sequence). Trimming removed 4 bases at V and 2 bases at J, with 11 bases between. CDR3 size: 13 residues. CDR3 sequence: CSAIGSFNTEAFF. CDR3 nucleotide sequence: TGCAGTGCTATAGGGAGTTTTAACACTGAAGCTTTCTTT.

This clonotype has ten or more counts. The chain couples TRBV4-2 to TRBJ1-1, with a weak D call TRBD1 (5 bases). Germline V gives CDR1 LGHNA, CDR2 YNFKEQ. The CDR3 has 15 amino acids. Trimming stripped 1 base from V and 4 bases from J, with 13 bases between. The CDR3 nucleotides are TGTGCCAGCAGCCAAGGGGGACCAGGCGGCACTGAAGCTTTCTTT. Amino acids: CASSQGGPGGTEAFF.

This sequence joins TRBV3-1 and TRBJ1-2, with D possibly matching TRBD1 (6 bases). This CDR3 is built from 15 residues. With 1 base removed from V and 8 bases from J, the gap between germline ends came to 17 bases. Germline-derived CDR1 and CDR2 are LGHDT and YNNKEL (reference sequence). CDR3 residues: CASSQGQFPGVGYTF. The DNA of the CDR3 is TGTGCCAGCAGCCAAGGGCAGTTTCCAGGGGTCGGCTACACCTTC.

This clonotype was observed once. The CDR3, as DNA: TGTGCCAGTAGGCGAAAGGGGGTCACAGATACGCAGTATTTT. It yields the protein CASRRKGVTDTQYF. The rearrangement uses TRBV7-3 and TRBJ2-3; tentative D call: TRBD1 (6 bases). There are 14 residues in the CDR3. Germline V lookup: CDR1 SGHTA, CDR2 FQGTGA. V gave up 9 bases and J gave up 2 bases, with 15 bases separating them. Based on the CDR3 plus reference TRBV7-3 and TRBJ2-3, the full variable domain is GAGVSQTPSNKVTEKGKYVELRCDPISGHTALYWYRQSLGQGPEFLIYFQGTGAADDSGLPNDRFFAVRPEGSVSTLKIQRTERGDSAVYLCASRRKGVTDTQYFGPGTRLTVL.

This clonotype showed up just a few times. At one boundary the junction diverges from the germline segment, which might be a read error. CDR3 protein: CASSPQTASGANVRTF. The CDR3 region has the DNA TGTGCCAGCAGCCCTCAGACCGCCTCTGGGGCCAACGTCCGGACTTTC. V and J are TRBV7-8 and TRBJ2-6; TRBD1 might be the D (5 bases). This CDR3 is 16 amino acids long. Per the germline V gene, CDR1 is SGHVS and CDR2 is FQNEAQ.

This clonotype has a single count. This may come from a read error, since a much larger clone is one base off. V is TRBV3-1 and J is TRBJ2-5; either TRBD1 or TRBD2 may supply D (5 bases each). CDR1 and CDR2 from the germline V gene are LGHDT and YNNKEL (reference sequence). With 4 bases removed from V and 5 bases from J, the gap between germline ends came to 20 bases. The CDR3 has 16 residues. Here the CDR3 DNA reads TGTGCCAGCAGCCTCCGGGGACCCAGCCTGGGGGAGACCCAGTACTTC. This translates into CASSLRGPSLGETQYF.

The rearrangement uses TRBV5-4 and TRBJ2-5; weak D call: TRBD2 (7 bases). Trimming removed 4 bases at V and 2 bases at J, with 12 bases between. The CDR3 length is 14 residues. Germline-derived CDR1 and CDR2 are SGHNT and YYREEE (reference sequence). CDR3 bases: TGTGCCAGCAGCCGAGGGGGGGAGCAAGAGACCCAGTACTTC. It is translated as CASSRGGEQETQYF.

The table lists this clonotype with many counts. The chain joins TRBV6-1 to TRBJ2-6; D remains unclear. The CDR3 length is 16 residues. The germline V and J ends were trimmed by 10 bases and 0 bases, with 16 bases remaining between them. Germline CDR1 is MNHNS and CDR2 is SASEGT. The CDR3 DNA reads TGTGCCACCGACGACGGAAGCTACTCTGGGGCCAACGTCCTGACTTTC. Protein sequence: CATDDGSYSGANVLTF.

There are a few counts of this clonotype. A much more abundant neighbour one base away suggests this may be a read error. The rearrangement links TRBV10-3 to TRBJ2-1; 10 bases are shared with TRBD2. The end of the DNA fits TRBJ2-7 better, so the J call may be wrong. CDR3 length equals 15 residues. The germline gives CDR1 ENHRY, CDR2 SYGVKD. The CDR3 reads CAISILAGSYNEQYF. The CDR3 nucleotides are TGTGCCATCAGTATACTAGCGGGATCCTACAATGAGCAGTACTTC.

This clonotype was counted ten times or more. V gene TRBV9 combines with J gene TRBJ2-1; 7 positions match TRBD1. With 0 bases clipped from V and 3 bases from J, the junction kept 9 bases outside the gene matches. In germline, CDR1 is SGDLS, CDR2 YYNGEE. The CDR3 contains 17 residues. The CDR3 coding sequence is TGTGCCAGCAGCGTAGAGGTCCGGGACAGAAGCTACAATGAGCAGTTCTTC. Translation gives CASSVEVRDRSYNEQFF.